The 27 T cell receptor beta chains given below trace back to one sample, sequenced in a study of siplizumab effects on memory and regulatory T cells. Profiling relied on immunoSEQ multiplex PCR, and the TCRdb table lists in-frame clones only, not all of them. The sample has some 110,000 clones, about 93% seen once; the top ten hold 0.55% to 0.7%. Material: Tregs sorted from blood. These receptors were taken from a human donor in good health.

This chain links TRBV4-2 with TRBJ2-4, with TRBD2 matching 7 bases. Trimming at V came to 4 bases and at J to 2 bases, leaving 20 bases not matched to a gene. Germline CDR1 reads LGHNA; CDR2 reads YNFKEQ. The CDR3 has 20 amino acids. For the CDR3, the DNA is TGTGCCAGCAGCCTAGAGATCAGCGGGACTACCTCCGGGACCAAAAACATTCAGTACTTC. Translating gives CASSLEISGTTSGTKNIQYF.

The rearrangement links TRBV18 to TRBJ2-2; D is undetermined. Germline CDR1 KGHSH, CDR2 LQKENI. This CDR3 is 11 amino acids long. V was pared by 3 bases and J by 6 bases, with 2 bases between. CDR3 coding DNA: TGTGCCAGCTCACCGGCCGGGGAGCTGTTTTTT. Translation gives CASSPAGELFF.

CDR3 bases: TGTGCCAGTAGTCTCGAAAACGGTGCCCAGTACTTC. It specifies CASSLENGAQYF. The chain couples TRBV19 to TRBJ2-7; unclear D gene. This CDR3 region has 12 residues. Germline assignment: CDR1 LNHDA and CDR2 SQIVND (reference sequence). V was clipped by 5 bases and J by 10 bases, with 15 bases between them.

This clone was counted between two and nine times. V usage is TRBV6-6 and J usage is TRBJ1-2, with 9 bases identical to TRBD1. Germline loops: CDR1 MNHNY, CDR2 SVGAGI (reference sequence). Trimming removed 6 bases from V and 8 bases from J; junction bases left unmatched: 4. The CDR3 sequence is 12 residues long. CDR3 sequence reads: CASSWTGEGYTF. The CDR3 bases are TGTGCCAGCAGCTGGACAGGGGAAGGCTACACCTTC.

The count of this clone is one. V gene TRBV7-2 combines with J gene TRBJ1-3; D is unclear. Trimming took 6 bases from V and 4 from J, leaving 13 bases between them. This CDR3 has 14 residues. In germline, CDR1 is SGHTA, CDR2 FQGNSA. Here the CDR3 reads CASSFTVPGNTIYF. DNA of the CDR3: TGTGCCAGCAGTTTCACAGTACCAGGAAACACCATATATTTT.

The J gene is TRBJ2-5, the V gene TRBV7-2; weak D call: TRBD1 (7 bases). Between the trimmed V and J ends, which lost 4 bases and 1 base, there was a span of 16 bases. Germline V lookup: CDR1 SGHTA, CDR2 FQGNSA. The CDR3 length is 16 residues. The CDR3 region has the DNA TGTGCCAGCAGCTGGGGGGCAGGGGGGACCCAAGAGACCCAGTACTTC. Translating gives CASSWGAGGTQETQYF.

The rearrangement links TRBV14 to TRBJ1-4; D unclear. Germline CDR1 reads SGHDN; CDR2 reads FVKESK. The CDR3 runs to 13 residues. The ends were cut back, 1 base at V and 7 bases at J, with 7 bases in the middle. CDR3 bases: TGTGCCAGCAGCCAAGTCGAAGGTGAAAAACTGTTTTTT. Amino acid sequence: CASSQVEGEKLFF.

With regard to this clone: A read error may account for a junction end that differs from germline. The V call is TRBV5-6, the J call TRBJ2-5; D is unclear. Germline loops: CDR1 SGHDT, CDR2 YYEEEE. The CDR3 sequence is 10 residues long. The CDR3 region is CASGLETQYF. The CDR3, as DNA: TGTGCCAGCGGCTTAGAGACCCAGTACTTC.

CDR3: CASSQDQGKAQPQHF. The CDR3 DNA reads TGTGCCAGCAGCCAAGATCAGGGGAAGGCTCAGCCCCAGCATTTT. This chain connects TRBV4-2 to TRBJ1-5, with D maybe TRBD1 (6 bases). CDR1 is LGHNA and CDR2 is YNFKEQ in the germline V gene. This CDR3 has 15 residues. Trimming stripped 0 bases from V and 6 bases from J, with 12 bases between.

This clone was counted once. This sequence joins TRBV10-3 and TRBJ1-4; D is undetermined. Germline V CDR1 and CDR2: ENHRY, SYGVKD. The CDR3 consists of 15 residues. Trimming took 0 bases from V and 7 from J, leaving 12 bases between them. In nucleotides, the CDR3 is TGTGCCATCAGTGAGTCGCGGGGAAAGGGTGAAAAACTGTTTTTT. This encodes CAISESRGKGEKLFF.

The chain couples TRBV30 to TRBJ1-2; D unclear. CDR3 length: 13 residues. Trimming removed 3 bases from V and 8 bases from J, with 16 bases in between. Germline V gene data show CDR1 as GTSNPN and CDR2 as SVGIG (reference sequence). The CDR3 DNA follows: TGTGCCTGGAGGGCTGGTGCCCGCGGCGGCTACACCTTC. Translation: CAWRAGARGGYTF.

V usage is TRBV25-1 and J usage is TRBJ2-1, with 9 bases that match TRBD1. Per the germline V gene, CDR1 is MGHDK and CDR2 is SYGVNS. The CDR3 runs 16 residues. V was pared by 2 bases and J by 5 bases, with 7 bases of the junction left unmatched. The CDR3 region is CASSERGRDRDNEQFF. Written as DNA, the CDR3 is TGTGCCAGCAGTGAACGGGGCCGGGACAGGGACAATGAGCAGTTCTTC. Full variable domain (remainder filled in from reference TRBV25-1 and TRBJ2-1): EADIYQTPRYLVIGTGKKITLECSQTMGHDKMYWYQQDPGMELHLIHYSYGVNSTEKGDLSSESTVSRIRTEHFPLTLESARPSHTSQYLCASSERGRDRDNEQFFGPGTRLTVL.

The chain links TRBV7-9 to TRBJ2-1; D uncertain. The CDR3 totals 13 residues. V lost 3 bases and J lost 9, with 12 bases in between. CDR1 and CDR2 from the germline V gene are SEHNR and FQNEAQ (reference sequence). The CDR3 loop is CASSFGLEAEQFF. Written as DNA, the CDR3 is TGTGCCAGCAGCTTCGGCCTAGAGGCTGAGCAGTTCTTC.

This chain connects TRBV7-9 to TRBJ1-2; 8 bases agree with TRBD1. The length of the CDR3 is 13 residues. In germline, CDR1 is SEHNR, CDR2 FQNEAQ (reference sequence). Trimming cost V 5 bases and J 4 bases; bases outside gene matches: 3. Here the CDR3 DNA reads TGTGCCAGCAGCCAGGGACAGGCCTATGGCTACACCTTC. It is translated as CASSQGQAYGYTF.

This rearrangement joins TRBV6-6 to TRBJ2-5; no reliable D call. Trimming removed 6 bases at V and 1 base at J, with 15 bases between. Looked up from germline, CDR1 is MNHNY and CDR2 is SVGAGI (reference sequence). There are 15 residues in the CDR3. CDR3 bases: TGTGCCAGCAGCTCCACCCGGGCCGTCCAAGAGACCCAGTACTTC. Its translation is CASSSTRAVQETQYF.

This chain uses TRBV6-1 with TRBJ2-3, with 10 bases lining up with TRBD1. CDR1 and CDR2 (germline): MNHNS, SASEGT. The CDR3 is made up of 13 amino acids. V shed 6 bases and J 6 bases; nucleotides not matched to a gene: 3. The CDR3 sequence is CASRGQGRDTQYF. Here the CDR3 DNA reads TGTGCCAGCAGGGGACAGGGGAGGGATACGCAGTATTTT.

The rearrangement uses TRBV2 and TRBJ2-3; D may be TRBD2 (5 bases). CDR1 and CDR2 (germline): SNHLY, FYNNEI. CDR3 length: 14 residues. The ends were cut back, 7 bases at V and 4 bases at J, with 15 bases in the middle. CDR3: CASKASMSSDTQYF. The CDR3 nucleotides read TGTGCCAGCAAAGCTAGCATGTCATCAGATACGCAGTATTTT. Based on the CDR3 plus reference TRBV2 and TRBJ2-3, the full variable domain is EPEVTQTPSHQVTQMGQEVILRCVPISNHLYFYWYRQILGQKVEFLVSFYNNEISEKSEIFDDQFSVERPDGSNFTLKIRSTKLEDSAMYFCASKASMSSDTQYFGPGTRLTVL.

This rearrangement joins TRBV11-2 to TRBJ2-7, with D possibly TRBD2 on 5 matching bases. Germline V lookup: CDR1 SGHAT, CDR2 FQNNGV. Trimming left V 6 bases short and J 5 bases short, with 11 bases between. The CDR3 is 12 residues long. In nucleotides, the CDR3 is TGTGCCAGCAGTCGGACTGTGGACGAGCAGTACTTC. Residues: CASSRTVDEQYF.

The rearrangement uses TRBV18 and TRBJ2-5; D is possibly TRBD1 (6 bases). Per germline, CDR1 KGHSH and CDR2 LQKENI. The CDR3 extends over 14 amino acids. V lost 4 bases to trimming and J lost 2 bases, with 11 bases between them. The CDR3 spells CASSRDTTQETQYF. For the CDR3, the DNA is TGTGCCAGCTCACGGGACACTACTCAAGAGACCCAGTACTTC.

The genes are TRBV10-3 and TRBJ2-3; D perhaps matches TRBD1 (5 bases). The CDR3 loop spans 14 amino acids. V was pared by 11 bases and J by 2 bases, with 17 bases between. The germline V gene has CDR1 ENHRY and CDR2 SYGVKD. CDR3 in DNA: TGTGCCCTCAAACAGGAGTTAAACACAGATACGCAGTATTTT. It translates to CALKQELNTDTQYF.

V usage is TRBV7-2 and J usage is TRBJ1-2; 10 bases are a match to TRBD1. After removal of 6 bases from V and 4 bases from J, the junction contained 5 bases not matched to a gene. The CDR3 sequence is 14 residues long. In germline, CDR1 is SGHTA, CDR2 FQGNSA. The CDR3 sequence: CASRTGQGSYGYTF. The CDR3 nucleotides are TGTGCCAGCAGAACGGGACAGGGGAGCTATGGCTACACCTTC.

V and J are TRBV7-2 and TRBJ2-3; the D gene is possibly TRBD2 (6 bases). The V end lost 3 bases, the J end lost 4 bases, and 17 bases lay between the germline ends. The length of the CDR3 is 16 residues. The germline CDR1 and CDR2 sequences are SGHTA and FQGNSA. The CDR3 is CASSFGTPPLSDTQYF. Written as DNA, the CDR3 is TGTGCCAGCAGCTTCGGGACTCCACCTCTATCAGATACGCAGTATTTT. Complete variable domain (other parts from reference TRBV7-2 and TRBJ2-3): GAGVSQSPSNKVTEKGKDVELRCDPISGHTALYWYRQSLGQGLEFLIYFQGNSAPDKSGLPSDRFSAERTGGSVSTLTIQRTQQEDSAVYLCASSFGTPPLSDTQYFGPGTRLTVL.

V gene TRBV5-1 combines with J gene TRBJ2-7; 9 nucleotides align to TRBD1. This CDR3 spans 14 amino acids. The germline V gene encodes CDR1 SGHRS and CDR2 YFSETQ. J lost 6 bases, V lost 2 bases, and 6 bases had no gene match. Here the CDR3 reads CASSFGTGYREQYF. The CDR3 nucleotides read TGCGCCAGCAGCTTCGGGACAGGGTATCGCGAGCAGTACTTC.

CDR3 protein: CASSTQLGGTEAFF. In DNA form, the CDR3 reads TGCGCCAGCAGCACACAATTAGGAGGCACTGAAGCTTTCTTT. The chain employs TRBV5-1 and TRBJ1-1; D is ambiguous. The CDR3 covers 14 residues. The V end lost 4 bases, the J end lost 4 bases, and 14 bases lay between the germline ends. CDR1 is SGHRS and CDR2 is YFSETQ in the germline V gene.

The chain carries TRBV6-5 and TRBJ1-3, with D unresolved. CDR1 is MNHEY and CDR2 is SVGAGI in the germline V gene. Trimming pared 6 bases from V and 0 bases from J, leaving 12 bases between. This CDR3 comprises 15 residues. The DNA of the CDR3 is TGTGCCAGCAGAGCCCCCATAAACTCTGGAAACACCATATATTTT. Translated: CASRAPINSGNTIYF.

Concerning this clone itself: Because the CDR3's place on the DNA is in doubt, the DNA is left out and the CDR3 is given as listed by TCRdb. CDR3 sequence: CASSSSGLAHNEQFF. The V gene is TRBV6-5, the J gene TRBJ2-1; the DNA was not compared with TRBD2, the D call given in the table. The CDR3 spans 15 amino acids, including both terminal residues. Germline V gene lookup returns CDR1 MNHEY and CDR2 SVGAGI.

The CDR3 region has the DNA TGTGCCAGCAGCGTAGAGGATAACCCTAGCACAGATACGCAGTATTTT. This sequence encodes CASSVEDNPSTDTQYF. The chain links TRBV9 to TRBJ2-3; no clear D gene. The germline V and J ends were trimmed by 0 bases and 0 bases, with 11 bases remaining between them. The CDR3 is 16 amino acids. CDR1 is SGDLS and CDR2 is YYNGEE in the germline V gene.